A selection of T cell receptor beta chains follows, all from one sample in a study of early T cells in non-severe SARS-CoV-2 infection. TCRdb itself ran the 5' RACE reads through MiXCR, one entry per CDR3 protein. The sample has around 61,000 distinct CDR3 sequences, roughly 16% seen once. The sample was whole blood, taken at baseline. These TCRs come from an adult who was a healthcare worker with PCR-confirmed SARS-CoV-2 infection or an uninfected control (not recorded which). CDR3s include the opening cysteine and the closing phenylalanine or tryptophan. The D gene is left open where the match is weak. Size values are once, few and many counts, or a class for expanded clones, and some rows have none.

few | TRBJ1-2 | . | TRBV14 | TGTGCCAGCAGCCAAGGACGGGGGCGGACCTATGGCTACACCTTC | CASSQGRGRTYGYTF
. | TRBJ2-1 | TRBD1 | TRBV7-7 | TGTGCTAGCAGCTTAGATGGACAGGGGTACAATGAGCAGTTCTTC | CASSLDGQGYNEQFF
. | TRBJ2-1 | TRBD1 | TRBV28 | TGTGCCAGCAGCACACCTGACAGGGTTTCAGGCAATGAGCAGTTCTTC | CASSTPDRVSGNEQFF
few | TRBJ2-7 | TRBD2 | TRBV4-2 | TGTGCCAGCAGCCAAGATCGGGTAGCGGGGGGCCGAGAGCAGTACTTC | CASSQDRVAGGREQYF
. | TRBJ1-2 | TRBD1 | TRBV7-6 | TGTGCCAGCAGCTTCCGGGACAGGGAAGGCTACACCTTC | CASSFRDREGYTF
. | TRBJ2-3 | . | TRBV7-2 | TGTGCCAGCAGTCTGGAAAGGGAGGATACGCAGTATTTT | CASSLEREDTQYF
few | TRBJ1-2 | . | TRBV4-1 | TGCGCCAGCAGGGACGGTATAGGCTACACCTTC | CASRDGIGYTF
. | TRBJ2-3 | . | TRBV12-3/TRBV12-4 | TGTGCCAGCGGGGGGGCTTTTGTGACAGATACGCAGTATTTT | CASGGAFVTDTQYF
. | TRBJ2-1 | TRBD2 | TRBV28 | TGTGCCAGCAGTGATAGCGGGAGGTTGCCAAATGAGCAGTTCTTC | CASSDSGRLPNEQFF
medium-sized | TRBJ2-7 | TRBD2 | TRBV6-1 | TGTGCCAGCAGTCGGACTAGCGGGAGTTACGAGCAGTACTTC | CASSRTSGSYEQYF
. | TRBJ2-7 | TRBD1 | TRBV11-2 | TGTGCCAGCAGCTTAGGTGGGACAGGGACCTACGAGCAGTACTTC | CASSLGGTGTYEQYF
many | TRBJ2-1 | . | TRBV20-1 | TGCAGTGCTAGAATGACAGGAGTCCCCTACAATGAGCAGTTCTTC | CSARMTGVPYNEQFF
many | TRBJ2-3 | . | TRBV4-1 | TGCGCCAGCAGCCAAGTGAACTTGGTAGCCACAGATACGCAGTATTTT | CASSQVNLVATDTQYF
. | TRBJ2-2 | . | TRBV5-6 | TGTGTCAGCAGCTTGTTGGGACCGAACACCGGGGAGCTGTTTTTT | CVSSLLGPNTGELFF
few | TRBJ2-3 | TRBD1 | TRBV27 | TGTGCCAGCAGTGCTCCGGGACAGGGGACAGATACGCAGTATTTT | CASSAPGQGTDTQYF
few | TRBJ1-1 | . | TRBV20-1 | TGCAGTGCTAGAGATCGCGGGGCAGTAACTGAAGCTTTCTTT | CSARDRGAVTEAFF
few | TRBJ1-2 | . | TRBV7-9 | TGTGCCAGCAGCTCCGCCAGGCCCCCCTACACCTTC | CASSSARPPYTF
many | TRBJ1-5 | . | TRBV6-6 | TGTGCCAGCAGTTACTCGACGTCCGATCAGCCCCAGCATTTT | CASSYSTSDQPQHF
. | TRBJ2-3 | TRBD2 | TRBV3-1 | TGTGCCAGCAGCCAAACTAGCGGGGGGCCTTATACGCAGTATTTT | CASSQTSGGPYTQYF
few | TRBJ2-7 | . | TRBV28 | TGTGCAAGTACCGGAACACGCTACGAGCAGTACTTC | CASTGTRYEQYF
. | TRBJ2-4 | . | TRBV5-6 | TGTGCCAGCAGCCCACCATCGACAGGTGGTAACATTCAGTACTTC | CASSPPSTGGNIQYF
. | TRBJ1-5 | . | TRBV6-4 | TGTGCCAGCAGTCGAGGGTATAGCAATCAGCCCCAGCATTTT | CASSRGYSNQPQHF
. | TRBJ2-2 | . | TRBV14 | TGTGCCAGCAGCCGGGACTACACCGGGGAGCTGTTTTTT | CASSRDYTGELFF
few | TRBJ2-2 | . | TRBV5-1 | TGCGCCAGCGGGCAGGGCGCGCGGTTCGACACCGGGGAGCTGTTTTTT | CASGQGARFDTGELFF
many | TRBJ2-2 | . | TRBV10-3 | TGTGCCATCGAGAGGACAGCGAACACCGGGGAGCTGTTTTTT | CAIERTANTGELFF
many | TRBJ1-1 | . | TRBV6-6 | TGTGCCAGCAGTTACTCGAGAACGGGCTCGCGCGGGACTGAAGCTTTCTTT | CASSYSRTGSRGTEAFF
few | TRBJ2-5 | TRBD2 | TRBV7-6 | TGTGCCAGCAGCTTCTTGACTAGCGGGACGGAGACCCAGTACTTC | CASSFLTSGTETQYF
. | TRBJ2-3 | . | TRBV6-2/TRBV6-3 | TGTGCCAGCAGTCCATACGGGTCCCTGGGGGCAGATACGCAGTATTTT | CASSPYGSLGADTQYF
. | TRBJ2-1 | TRBD2 | TRBV7-9 | TGTGCCAGCAGCTTAGGGCCGGGACTAGCGGAATTCCTCTCCTACAATGAGCAGTTCTTC | CASSLGPGLAEFLSYNEQFF
. | TRBJ1-4 | TRBD1 | TRBV18 | TGTGCCAGCTCACCAAACAGGGGTACGACTGAAAAACTGTTTTTT | CASSPNRGTTEKLFF
. | TRBJ1-1 | . | TRBV5-4 | TGTGCCAGCAGCCCCCACAGGGCACTTGGCTTGGACACTGAAGCTTTCTTT | CASSPHRALGLDTEAFF
. | TRBJ1-2 | . | TRBV6-5 | TGTGCCAGCCGCCCCCCGGGGGGAATCTATGGCTACACCTTC | CASRPPGGIYGYTF
. | TRBJ1-2 | . | TRBV20-1 | TGCAGTGCTAGAGAGATTACACTTGGCTACACCTTC | CSAREITLGYTF
once | TRBJ2-3 | . | TRBV20-1 | TGCAGTGCTAACCGGGAAGACACAGATACGCAGTATTTT | CSANREDTDTQYF
. | TRBJ2-5 | . | TRBV5-5 | TGTGCCAGCAGCCCACGACAGATTCAAGAGACCCAGTACTTC | CASSPRQIQETQYF
. | TRBJ2-7 | TRBD1 | TRBV6-5 | TGTGCCAGCAGTATGACAGGGTTTCCCTACGAGCAGTACTTC | CASSMTGFPYEQYF
many | TRBJ1-2 | . | TRBV5-6 | TGTGCCAGCAGCTTGAGGGGTTTGGCTAACTATGGCTACACCTTC | CASSLRGLANYGYTF
many | TRBJ2-3 | . | TRBV5-1 | TGCGCCAGCAGCTTGGTAGGCACAGATACGCAGTATTTT | CASSLVGTDTQYF
. | TRBJ2-5 | TRBD2 | TRBV10-3 | TGTGCCATCGGGACTAGCGGGAGTCTGGTGGAGGAGACCCAGTACTTC | CAIGTSGSLVEETQYF
few | TRBJ2-3 | . | TRBV27 | TGTGCCAGCAGTTCAACCACTAGCACAGATACGCAGTATTTT | CASSSTTSTDTQYF
. | TRBJ1-1 | . | TRBV2 | TGTGCCAGCAGTGCGATAGGACAGAACACTGAAGCTTTCTTT | CASSAIGQNTEAFF
few | TRBJ2-1 | TRBD1 | TRBV11-2 | TGTGCCAGCAGTTCAGTTCGCGGGCAGGGGGTATACAATGAGCAGTTCTTC | CASSSVRGQGVYNEQFF
. | TRBJ2-1 | TRBD2 | TRBV12-3/TRBV12-4 | TGTGCCAGCAGGCGTGGACTAGCGGACCCCTACAATGAGCAGTTCTTC | CASRRGLADPYNEQFF
. | TRBJ2-7 | . | TRBV3-1 | TGTGCCAGCAGCCAAGCACAGTCGCAGCAGTACTTC | CASSQAQSQQYF
. | TRBJ2-2 | . | TRBV27 | TGTGCCAGCAGGCCGACAGGTTGGTGGACCGGGGAGCTGTTTTTT | CASRPTGWWTGELFF
. | TRBJ1-1 | . | TRBV13 | TGTGCCAGCAGCTTAGTGCAGGGAGCGCGGCCTGAAGCTTTCTTT | CASSLVQGARPEAFF
few | TRBJ2-4 | TRBD1 | TRBV20-1 | TGCAGTGCTAGAGATACGCGGACAGGCCGAGATCAGTACTTC | CSARDTRTGRDQYF
. | TRBJ2-5 | . | TRBV11-2 | TGTGCCAGCAGCTCCGGGATGAGGGAGACCCAGTACTTC | CASSSGMRETQYF
many | TRBJ1-2 | TRBD1 | TRBV28 | TGTGCCAGCAGCCAGACCCGGACAGGGGGCACCTATGGCTACACCTTC | CASSQTRTGGTYGYTF
. | TRBJ2-7 | TRBD2 | TRBV28 | TGTGCCAGCGAGGGACTAGCGGGCTCCTACGAGCAGTACTTC | CASEGLAGSYEQYF
many | TRBJ2-7 | TRBD2 | TRBV29-1 | TGCAGCGTTGAACTAGCGGGAGCCTCCTACGAGCAGTACTTC | CSVELAGASYEQYF
few | TRBJ2-7 | TRBD1 | TRBV5-4 | TGTGCCAGCAGCCCCGGCGGGGGACAGGGCTTGTCCGAGCAGTACTTC | CASSPGGGQGLSEQYF
. | TRBJ2-7 | . | TRBV4-1 | TGCGCCAGCAGCCACCCCTTGGCCTACGAGCAGTACTTC | CASSHPLAYEQYF
many | TRBJ1-5 | . | TRBV5-1 | TGCGCCAGCAGCTTGGGAGGAGGGGCAGAGGTTCAGCCCCAGCATTTT | CASSLGGGAEVQPQHF
many | TRBJ2-5 | . | TRBV5-1 | TGCGCCAGCAGCTTGGCCGGGGAGACCCAGTACTTC | CASSLAGETQYF
few | TRBJ2-7 | . | TRBV7-2 | TGTGCCAGCAGCTTAGCCGGGACTCAAAGCTCCTACGAGCAGTACTTC | CASSLAGTQSSYEQYF